The 27 T cell receptor beta chains presented below share a single source sample, sequenced in a study of control samples from healthy donors and cancer patients (dated by TCRdb to the early 2020s). The method behind the library was the immunoSEQ multiplex PCR assay. TCRdb took this table from immuneACCESS and kept in-frame rearrangements with V and J called. Such tables lack part of the clones; where checked against another copy, unresolved V genes explain under half of the gap, and the rest is unexplained. Present in this sample are about 140,000 clones, roughly nine tenths of which were seen just once. 5.5% to 9% of the sample comes from the top ten. Sequences were obtained from blood. The receptors here all came from a man aged 18 to 29 in good health.

The chain carries TRBV23-1 and TRBJ2-7, with D hard to call. TRBV23-1 is an ORF for which the function is uncertain. V lost 8 bases and J 4 bases, leaving 12 bases between the germline ends. The CDR3 is made up of 12 amino acids. The DNA for the CDR3 is TGCGCCAGCCTCACGACAAGGTACGAGCAGTACTTC. As protein: CASLTTRYEQYF.

The V call is TRBV19, the J call TRBJ1-5; 10 nucleotides line up with TRBD1. Trimming at V came to 7 bases and at J to 7 bases, leaving 13 bases not matched to a gene. Per germline, CDR1 LNHDA and CDR2 SQIVND (reference sequence). The CDR3 spans 16 residues. CDR3 in DNA: TGTGCCAGTACCAGAGGTGAGACAGGGGGCATACAGCCCCAGCATTTT. Translated, it gives CASTRGETGGIQPQHF.

V and J are TRBV6-2 or TRBV6-3 and TRBJ1-5; 8 bases are a match to TRBD1. The CDR3 is 18 residues long. Germline V gene data show CDR1 as MNHEY and CDR2 as SVGEGT. V was pared by 4 bases and J by 1 base, with 12 bases of the junction left unmatched. The CDR3 DNA reads TGTGCCAGCAGTTCGTTCGACAGGGGCGAAAAAAGCAATCAGCCCCAGCATTTT. Its translation: CASSSFDRGEKSNQPQHF.

The chain employs TRBV12-1 and TRBJ1-5. TRBV12-1 is shown as a pseudogene. This CDR3 comprises 14 residues. The CDR3 coding sequence is TGTGCCAGCAGCTCCCGGGGCCGCAATCAGCCCCAGCATTTT. Protein sequence: CASSSRGRNQPQHF.

The genes are TRBV5-1 and TRBJ2-7; maybe TRBD2 (6 bases). The germline CDR1 and CDR2 sequences are SGHRS and YFSETQ. The CDR3 has 14 amino acids. V lost 4 bases, J lost 3 bases, and 14 bases lay in between. In nucleotides, the CDR3 is TGCGCCAGCAGCCCCGGGACTGGACTCTACGAGCAGTACTTC. Protein product: CASSPGTGLYEQYF.

V gene TRBV28 combines with J gene TRBJ1-2; D is perhaps TRBD1 (5 bases). From germline, CDR1 is MDHEN and CDR2 SYDVKM. The CDR3 sequence is 13 residues long. Trimming pared 5 bases from V and 3 bases from J, leaving 10 bases between. This CDR3 is CASSRGNHYGYTF. For the CDR3, the DNA is TGTGCCAGCAGTCGGGGGAATCACTATGGCTACACCTTC.

This clone was detected a few times. This chain links TRBV23-1 with TRBJ2-7; 11 positions agree with TRBD1. TRBV23-1 is identified as an open reading frame with a role that is uncertain. V lost 0 bases to trimming and J lost 4 bases; unmatched junction nucleotides: 2. There are 15 residues in the CDR3. The CDR3 here is CASSQSGDRGYEQYF. For the CDR3, the DNA is TGCGCCAGCAGTCAATCTGGGGACAGGGGGTACGAGCAGTACTTC.

Remarks on this clone: Other DNA sequences in this sample translate to the same CDR3. The CDR3 bases are TGTGCCAGCTCACCTGCCGGAGGGAACACTGAAGCTTTCTTT. Its translation: CASSPAGGNTEAFF. The chain links TRBV18 to TRBJ1-1; D call uncertain. The germline CDR1 and CDR2 sequences are KGHSH and LQKENI. V gave up 3 bases and J gave up 1 base, with 9 bases separating them. This CDR3 contains 14 residues.

This clone was recorded only once. This rearrangement joins TRBV4-1 to TRBJ1-1, with no clear D. V was cut by 1 base and J by 5 bases, with 8 bases left in between. This CDR3 region has 13 residues. Germline V gene lookup returns CDR1 MGHRA and CDR2 YSYEKL. The CDR3 spells CASSQGRTTEAFF. For the CDR3, the DNA is TGCGCCAGCAGCCAAGGCCGCACAACTGAAGCTTTCTTT.

This chain connects TRBV5-1 to TRBJ1-4; D unresolved. The V end lost 0 bases, the J end lost 0 bases, and 9 bases lay between the germline ends. Per germline, CDR1 SGHRS and CDR2 YFSETQ. The length of the CDR3 is 16 residues. The CDR3 region has the DNA TGCGCCAGCAGCTTGGTGCCAGGTGCAACTAATGAAAAACTGTTTTTT. Residues: CASSLVPGATNEKLFF.

This clone was observed once. This chain uses TRBV6-5 with TRBJ2-3; TRBD2 might be the D (6 bases). The CDR3 runs to 14 residues. CDR1 and CDR2 from the germline V gene are MNHEY and SVGAGI. The V end was cut by 2 bases, the J end by 1 base, with 7 bases between. CDR3 in amino acids: CASSYGGGTDTQYF. CDR3 in DNA: TGTGCCAGCAGTTACGGCGGGGGCACAGATACGCAGTATTTT.

The chain links TRBV29-1 to TRBJ2-2; D might be TRBD1 (6 bases). The germline CDR1 and CDR2 sequences are SQVTM and ANQGSEA. V was trimmed by 7 bases and J by 1 base, leaving 10 bases between them. The CDR3 extends over 13 amino acids. The CDR3 DNA follows: TGCAGCGCGACGGGACAGAACACCGGGGAGCTGTTTTTT. Protein: CSATGQNTGELFF.

DNA of the CDR3: TGTGCCAGCAGCCAAGAACCCGGGGAGCTGTTTTTT. It codes for CASSQEPGELFF. This sequence joins TRBV14 and TRBJ2-2, with no clear D. CDR1 SGHDN and CDR2 FVKESK come from the germline V gene. Deletions cut 0 bases from V and 6 bases from J, with 2 bases between. The CDR3 is made up of 12 amino acids.

V gene TRBV5-1 combines with J gene TRBJ1-3; no clear D. V was shortened by 4 bases and J by 0 bases, with 11 bases between the two germline ends. Looked up from germline, CDR1 is SGHRS and CDR2 is YFSETQ. There are 15 residues in the CDR3. CDR3 DNA sequence: TGCGCCAGCAGCCAGGACGGATCCTCTGGAAACACCATATATTTT. Amino acids: CASSQDGSSGNTIYF. The variable domain in full, completed from reference TRBV5-1 and TRBJ1-3, reads KAGVTQTPRYLIKTRGQQVTLSCSPISGHRSVSWYQQTPGQGLQFLFEYFSETQRNKGNFPGRFSGRQFSNSRSEMNVSTLELGDSALYLCASSQDGSSGNTIYFGEGSWLTVV.

The CDR3 DNA sequence: TGTGCCAGCTTTCGGGGGGTTCGTAATGAAAAACTGTTTTTT. Its protein product is CASFRGVRNEKLFF. The chain couples TRBV6-6 to TRBJ1-4, with TRBD1 as a possible D gene (5 bases). Germline CDR1 MNHNY, CDR2 SVGAGI (reference sequence). The CDR3 extends over 14 amino acids. Deletions cut 8 bases from V and 4 bases from J, with 14 bases between.

This sequence joins TRBV9 and TRBJ2-1, with D possibly being TRBD1 (5 bases). Germline V gene sequence: CDR1 SGDLS, CDR2 YYNGEE. The length of the CDR3 is 15 residues. Trimming removed 3 bases at V and 1 base at J, with 11 bases between. The CDR3 DNA follows: TGTGCCAGCAGCGCGACTGGGGCTTCCTACAATGAGCAGTTCTTC. Amino acids: CASSATGASYNEQFF.

The chain uses TRBV4-3 and TRBJ1-1; 7 nucleotides agree with TRBD1. J was trimmed by 0 bases and V by 3 bases; bases with no gene match: 1. Germline lookup yields CDR1 LGHNA and CDR2 YSLEER. The CDR3 runs to 14 residues. The CDR3 reads CASSQDRMNTEAFF. For the CDR3, the DNA is TGCGCCAGCAGCCAGGACAGGATGAACACTGAAGCTTTCTTT.

The rearrangement uses TRBV30 and TRBJ2-2, with D possibly matching TRBD1 (8 bases). V lost 3 bases and J lost 5, with 13 bases in between. The germline V gene has CDR1 GTSNPN and CDR2 SVGIG (reference sequence). The CDR3 covers 14 residues. CDR3 residues: CAWRNRGGTGELFF. The CDR3 nucleotides read TGTGCCTGGAGGAACAGGGGGGGGACCGGGGAGCTGTTTTTT. Full variable domain (rest looked up from reference TRBV30 and TRBJ2-2): SQTIHQWPATLVQPVGSPLSLECTVEGTSNPNLYWYRQAAGRGLQLLFYSVGIGQISSEVPQNLSASRPQDRQFILSSKKLLLSDSGFYLCAWRNRGGTGELFFGEGSRLTVL.

This sequence joins TRBV19 and TRBJ1-6, with D perhaps matching TRBD1 (5 bases). Per the germline V gene, CDR1 is LNHDA and CDR2 is SQIVND (reference sequence). The CDR3 has 18 residues. V was clipped by 3 bases and J by 1 base, with 16 bases between them. CDR3 sequence: CASSMEPGLSSYNSPLHF. The CDR3 bases are TGTGCCAGTAGTATGGAACCAGGGTTAAGTTCCTATAATTCACCCCTCCACTTT.

The V call is TRBV29-1, the J call TRBJ2-5; the match to TRBD1 covers 10 bases. After removal of 8 bases from V and 4 bases from J, the junction contained 4 bases not matched to a gene. Germline V gene lookup returns CDR1 SQVTM and CDR2 ANQGSEA. The CDR3 consists of 12 residues. Written as DNA, the CDR3 is TGCAGCACCGGGACAGGGGCAGAGACCCAGTACTTC. Translation gives CSTGTGAETQYF.

This clone was seen a single time. V usage is TRBV30 and J usage is TRBJ2-7; D may correspond to TRBD1 or TRBD2 (6 bases each). The CDR3 totals 15 residues. Germline-derived CDR1 and CDR2 are GTSNPN and SVGIG (reference sequence). Trimming removed 0 bases at V and 7 bases at J, with 19 bases between. This CDR3 is CAWSVSFLDSGEQYF. The CDR3 DNA sequence: TGTGCCTGGAGTGTATCTTTCTTGGACAGCGGGGAGCAGTACTTC.

The gene calls are TRBV28 and TRBJ2-5; 8 positions match TRBD1. This CDR3 spans 15 amino acids. In germline, CDR1 is MDHEN, CDR2 SYDVKM. V dropped 4 bases and J dropped 2; count of bases not matched to a gene: 6. Here the CDR3 reads CASSSRNRGQETQYF. DNA for the CDR3: TGTGCCAGCAGTTCCCGGAACAGGGGGCAAGAGACCCAGTACTTC. The whole variable domain, remainder taken from reference TRBV28 and TRBJ2-5, is DVKVTQSSRYLVKRTGEKVFLECVQDMDHENMFWYRQDPGLGLRLIYFSYDVKMKEKGDIPEGYSVSREKKERFSLILESASTNQTSMYLCASSSRNRGQETQYFGPGTRLLVL.

The chain recombines TRBV20-1 with TRBJ1-2, with D tentatively TRBD1 (6 bases). Germline CDR1 is DFQATT and CDR2 is SNEGSKA (reference sequence). This CDR3 spans 11 amino acids. V lost 6 bases to trimming and J lost 4 bases, with 9 bases between them. This CDR3 reads CSAWTAYGYTF. The CDR3 DNA reads as TGCAGTGCGTGGACAGCCTATGGCTACACCTTC.

This clone came up a few times. The rearrangement uses TRBV7-9 and TRBJ1-1; a weak D match, TRBD1 (6 bases). The V end lost 2 bases, the J end lost 8 bases, and 15 bases lay between the germline ends. The CDR3 sequence is 14 residues long. CDR1 and CDR2 from the germline V gene are SEHNR and FQNEAQ (reference sequence). The CDR3: CASSLPRGREEAFF. CDR3 nucleotides: TGTGCCAGCAGCTTACCGCGGGGGCGAGAGGAAGCTTTCTTT. Complete variable domain (other parts from reference TRBV7-9 and TRBJ1-1): DTGVSQNPRHKITKRGQNVTFRCDPISEHNRLYWYRQTLGQGPEFLTYFQNEAQLEKSRLLSDRFSAERPKGSFSTLEIQRTEQGDSAMYLCASSLPRGREEAFFGQGTRLTVV.

For the CDR3, the DNA is TGTGCCAGCAGCGAGCAGCCTTCCTACGAGCAGTACTTC. Protein product: CASSEQPSYEQYF. The rearrangement uses TRBV9 and TRBJ2-7; D is unresolved. Germline V gene sequence: CDR1 SGDLS, CDR2 YYNGEE. The ends were cut back, 3 bases at V and 1 base at J, with 8 bases in the middle. This CDR3 comprises 13 residues.

The chain employs TRBV19 and TRBJ2-7; D is perhaps TRBD2 (6 bases). Looked up from germline, CDR1 is LNHDA and CDR2 is SQIVND (reference sequence). V was pared by 5 bases and J by 11 bases, with 19 bases between. The CDR3 contains 13 residues. CDR3 loop: CASSPGRGFREYF. DNA for the CDR3: TGTGCCAGTAGTCCCGGACGGGGGTTTCGAGAGTACTTC.

Turning to this clone: Other DNA sequences from this sample encode an identical CDR3 as well. The chain joins TRBV5-6 to TRBJ1-2, with a tentative D call TRBD1 (6 bases). Trimming removed 2 bases from V and 4 bases from J, with 9 bases in between. This CDR3 is built from 13 residues. CDR1 SGHDT and CDR2 YYEEEE come from the germline V gene. CDR3 protein: CASSLGGTYGYTF. The CDR3 region has the DNA TGTGCCAGCAGCTTAGGGGGGACCTATGGCTACACCTTC.